These 24 T cell receptor beta chains came from one sample sequenced in a study of metastatic and nonmetastatic thyroid tumors. Not a single patient had been given any form of treatment at any point before undergoing thyroid surgery. TCRdb redid the clone calls on the PCR reads using MiXCR. The sample lists about 14,000 clones; around 30% were seen once. The sample was tumor tissue. Source of these receptors: a female donor with papillary thyroid cancer or a benign thyroid nodule (not recorded which). Some clones in this sample may be carry-over from other donors' samples.

The chain has TRBV24-1 and TRBJ1-6; D remains unclear. Germline V gene lookup returns CDR1 KGHDR and CDR2 SFDVKD. This CDR3 is 14 amino acids long. Trimming cost V 4 bases and J 4 bases, with 7 bases left between them. The CDR3, as DNA: TGTGCCACCAGTGAGGCAGGATATAATTCACCCCTCCACTTT. As protein: CATSEAGYNSPLHF.

The rearrangement links TRBV28 to TRBJ1-2; D gene unclear. The V end lost 7 bases, the J end lost 1 base, and 19 bases lay between the germline ends. CDR3 size: 16 residues. Germline V gene data show CDR1 as MDHEN and CDR2 as SYDVKM. CDR3 in amino acids: CASIDGSLCFNYGYTF. CDR3 coding DNA: TGTGCCAGCATCGATGGGTCCTTGTGCTTTAACTATGGCTACACCTTC.

This clone was counted a few times. This chain uses TRBV12-3 or TRBV12-4 with TRBJ1-6; D may be TRBD1 (5 bases). The CDR3 length is 13 residues. V gave up 8 bases and J gave up 6 bases, with 11 bases separating them. Here the CDR3 reads CASSRASNSPLHF. The CDR3 DNA reads as TGTGCCAGCTCCAGGGCGTCTAATTCACCCCTCCACTTT.

This clone has ten or more counts. V and J are TRBV7-9 and TRBJ2-3, with 7 bases matching TRBD2. Germline CDR1 SEHNR, CDR2 FQNEAQ (reference sequence). With 1 base clipped from V and 6 bases from J, the junction kept 4 bases outside the gene matches. The CDR3 spans 14 residues. DNA for the CDR3: TGTGCCAGCAGCTTAGATTACGGGGGGGATACGCAGTATTTT. Translation: CASSLDYGGDTQYF.

This clone was seen more than once but under ten times. V is TRBV28 and J is TRBJ2-7; 9 positions match TRBD1. The germline CDR1 and CDR2 sequences are MDHEN and SYDVKM. V trimming: 10 bases; J trimming: 7 bases; junction bases outside the gene matches: 11. The CDR3 extends over 13 amino acids. The CDR3 nucleotides are TGTGCCACCAGACAGGGGGTTTCGCGGGAGCAGTACTTC. It codes for CATRQGVSREQYF.

By proportion, this clone is medium-sized. The chain recombines TRBV20-1 with TRBJ1-2, with 8 nucleotides matching TRBD1. The ends lost 5 bases at V and 7 bases at J; junction bases unmatched: 15. Per germline, CDR1 DFQATT and CDR2 SNEGSKA (reference sequence). The CDR3 extends over 15 amino acids. The CDR3 loop reads CSAYKYQGAEGGYTF. DNA for the CDR3: TGCAGTGCTTACAAATACCAGGGGGCGGAGGGTGGCTACACCTTC.

V usage is TRBV6-2 or TRBV6-3 and J usage is TRBJ1-1; the D is unclear. The V gene's germline CDR1 is MNHEY and CDR2 SVGEGT. The CDR3 length is 16 residues. Trimming shortened V by 0 bases and J by 1 base, and 12 bases separated the two germline ends. The CDR3 is CASSYSKGSGNTEAFF. The CDR3 DNA reads as TGTGCCAGCAGTTACTCGAAAGGTTCGGGGAACACTGAAGCTTTCTTT.

There are many counts of this clone. The chain joins TRBV20-1 to TRBJ2-1; TRBD2 agrees at 10 bases. This CDR3 has 14 residues. Germline assignment: CDR1 DFQATT and CDR2 SNEGSKA (reference sequence). After removal of 6 bases from V and 6 bases from J, the junction contained 8 bases not matched to a gene. For the CDR3, the DNA is TGCAGTGCCATCAAAGCGGGAGGGGGCAATGAGCAGTTCTTC. Translating gives CSAIKAGGGNEQFF.

By share, this clone counts as medium-sized. This sequence joins TRBV19 and TRBJ2-7; TRBD1 matches 9 bases. With 3 bases clipped from V and 1 base from J, the junction kept 1 base outside the gene matches. Germline V gene data show CDR1 as LNHDA and CDR2 as SQIVND (reference sequence). This CDR3 contains 14 residues. For the CDR3, the DNA is TGTGCCAGTAGTATTGGGACAGGGTCCTACGAGCAGTACTTC. Translation: CASSIGTGSYEQYF.

This clone qualifies as medium-sized (0.01 to 0.1%). J is TRBJ1-2 and V is TRBV28, with 10 bases lining up with TRBD1. Losses at the gene ends were 6 bases for V and 4 bases for J; bases not matched to a gene: 17. This CDR3 spans 18 amino acids. Germline CDR1 and CDR2: MDHEN and SYDVKM. In DNA, the CDR3 is TGTGCCAGCAGCTCCGAGGGACAGGGGATTCGGCGCGGCTATGGCTACACCTTC. This encodes CASSSEGQGIRRGYGYTF.

This clone was found a few times. The chain employs TRBV30 and TRBJ2-7; 9 nucleotides align to TRBD1. V lost 6 bases and J lost 12; bases outside the gene matches: 6. This CDR3 has 10 residues. In germline, CDR1 is GTSNPN, CDR2 SVGIG (reference sequence). This chain's CDR3 is CACRTGDGYF. CDR3 sequence (DNA): TGTGCCTGCAGGACAGGGGATGGGTACTTC.

This clone was observed a handful of times. The V gene is TRBV12-3 or TRBV12-4, the J gene TRBJ1-2; D may be TRBD1 (5 bases). V shed 3 bases and J shed 8 bases, with 16 bases lying between them. This CDR3 comprises 14 residues. The CDR3 sequence is CASSLGQGPWGYTF. The CDR3 coding sequence is TGTGCCAGCAGTTTGGGGCAGGGTCCGTGGGGCTACACCTTC.

The genes are TRBV19 and TRBJ2-6, with D unresolved. Trimming removed 4 bases from V and 0 bases from J, with 7 bases in between. Germline V gives CDR1 LNHDA, CDR2 SQIVND (reference sequence). This CDR3 comprises 15 residues. This CDR3 is CASSTGFSGANVLTF. The DNA of the CDR3 is TGTGCCAGTAGTACAGGCTTCTCTGGGGCCAACGTCCTGACTTTC.

By frequency in the sample, this clone is medium-sized (0.01 to 0.1%). V and J are TRBV12-3 or TRBV12-4 and TRBJ2-1; 9 nucleotides align to TRBD2. The CDR3 is 14 amino acids. V was clipped by 3 bases and J by 7 bases; unmatched bases: 4. The CDR3 sequence: CASSLGLATNEQFF. The CDR3 bases are TGTGCCAGCAGTTTGGGACTAGCCACGAATGAGCAGTTCTTC.

This clone was counted at least ten times. The chain joins TRBV28 to TRBJ1-2; 7 nucleotides align to TRBD1. The ends lost 5 bases at V and 8 bases at J; junction bases unmatched: 14. Germline CDR1 and CDR2: MDHEN and SYDVKM. CDR3 length: 15 amino acids. The CDR3 DNA sequence: TGTGCCAGCAGTCTGCTCTCGGGACAGATGGGCGGCTACACCTTC. Protein product: CASSLLSGQMGGYTF.

There are many counts of this clone. The chain combines TRBV5-4 with TRBJ1-1; no firm D call. The CDR3 runs 15 residues. V lost 1 base and J lost 1, with 11 bases in between. Looked up from germline, CDR1 is SGHNT and CDR2 is YYREEE (reference sequence). CDR3 coding DNA: TGTGCCAGCAGCTTGAGTTCCCTGGGGAACACTGAAGCTTTCTTT. Translating it yields CASSLSSLGNTEAFF.

This chain connects TRBV30 to TRBJ1-3; weak D call: TRBD1 (5 bases). Looked up from germline, CDR1 is GTSNPN and CDR2 is SVGIG (reference sequence). The CDR3 is 14 amino acids. V gave up 0 bases and J gave up 2 bases, with 8 bases separating them. CDR3 DNA sequence: TGTGCCTGGAGTGTAGGAGGGGCTGGAAACACCATATATTTT. It codes for CAWSVGGAGNTIYF.

The genes are TRBV9 and TRBJ2-7; D gene ambiguous. This CDR3 contains 12 residues. V dropped 0 bases and J dropped 4 bases, with 5 bases sitting between them. The V gene's germline CDR1 is SGDLS and CDR2 YYNGEE. The chain's CDR3 is CASSVGGYEQYF. The CDR3 region has the DNA TGTGCCAGCAGCGTAGGAGGATACGAGCAGTACTTC.

The V gene is TRBV14, the J gene TRBJ2-3, with 10 bases lining up with TRBD2. The V segment lost 0 bases and the J segment 1 base; nucleotides outside the gene matches: 13. Per the germline V gene, CDR1 is SGHDN and CDR2 is FVKESK. The CDR3 length is 20 residues. CDR3 loop: CASSQDCPSGRIDGTDTQYF. The CDR3 coding sequence is TGTGCCAGCAGCCAAGATTGCCCTAGCGGGAGAATTGACGGCACAGATACGCAGTATTTT.

The genes are TRBV4-3 and TRBJ2-7; D gene uncertain. Germline lookup yields CDR1 LGHNA and CDR2 YSLEER. Trimming stripped 2 bases from V and 7 bases from J, with 12 bases between. This CDR3 is built from 13 residues. In nucleotides, the CDR3 is TGCGCCAGCAGCCAATCGGTAGCCCGTGAGCAGTACTTC. This codes for CASSQSVAREQYF.

In its sample, this clone is medium-sized (0.01 to 0.1%). This sequence joins TRBV12-3 or TRBV12-4 and TRBJ1-6, with D unclear. This CDR3 has 14 residues. V gave up 3 bases and J gave up 5 bases, with 8 bases separating them. CDR3 in DNA: TGTGCCAGCAGTTTCTACGGGGATAATTCACCCCTCCACTTT. Translating it yields CASSFYGDNSPLHF.

This clone was recorded at least ten times. The chain is built from TRBV6-2 or TRBV6-3 and TRBJ1-1, with D unclear. Germline V lookup: CDR1 MNHEY, CDR2 SVGEGT. The CDR3 is 8 amino acids. The CDR3 nucleotides are TGTGTACAGAGGCACGCTTTCTTT. Translated, it gives CVQRHAFF.

This clone was detected only a few times. The rearrangement links TRBV6-1 to TRBJ1-2, with 9 bases aligning to TRBD1. The CDR3 is 17 amino acids. J gave up 4 bases and V 5 bases, and 14 bases lay outside the gene matches. Germline V gives CDR1 MNHNS, CDR2 SASEGT. The CDR3 protein is CASSPDRDRAKSYGYTF. The CDR3 nucleotides read TGTGCCAGCAGTCCAGACCGGGACAGGGCAAAGAGCTATGGCTACACCTTC.

This clone has just a few counts. The chain combines TRBV4-3 with TRBJ1-2; 7 nucleotides line up with TRBD1. Unmatched junction bases numbered 10, after V lost 3 bases and J lost 9 bases. Germline V gene data show CDR1 as LGHNA and CDR2 as YSLEER. The CDR3 has 14 residues. The CDR3 nucleotides are TGCGCCAGCAGCCATGACAGGGTACTAGGGTGCTACACCTTC. Amino acids: CASSHDRVLGCYTF.